The 28 T cell receptor beta chains reported below all come from one sample, sequenced in a study of regulatory T cells in long-lasting Graves disease. Specified time point: persistent/refractory GD, antithyroid drugs over 5 years with positive TRAb. Preparation of the TCR library used RNA extracted from PBMCs. To make TCR beta libraries, researchers used iRepertoire HTBI primers and Arm-PCR of CDR3 regions. Using its own MiXCR run on the multiplex PCR reads, TCRdb lists one record per CDR3 protein. The data hold roughly 490,000 distinct CDR3 sequences, with approximately 23% observed a single time. Material: peripheral blood mononuclear cells (PBMCs), obtained when the disease was refractory, from a patient treated with antithyroid drugs. The receptors stem from a female donor with Graves disease.

This clonotype has only a few counts. J is TRBJ1-5 and V is TRBV6-1; D is ambiguous. The length of the CDR3 is 16 residues. The germline CDR1 and CDR2 sequences are MNHNS and SASEGT. With 1 base removed from V and 5 bases from J, the gap between germline ends came to 15 bases. The CDR3 protein is CASSEDGPPFDQPQHF. In DNA, the CDR3 is TGTGCCAGCAGTGAAGATGGGCCCCCTTTCGATCAGCCCCAGCATTTT.

This rearrangement joins TRBV28 to TRBJ1-1; TRBD1 agrees at 11 bases. With 6 bases clipped from V and 4 bases from J, the junction kept 10 bases outside the gene matches. Germline V gene lookup returns CDR1 MDHEN and CDR2 SYDVKM. The CDR3 runs to 16 residues. The CDR3 DNA reads TGTGCCAGCAGCACCGGGACAGGGGGATTTGCCACTGAAGCTTTCTTT. Protein product: CASSTGTGGFATEAFF.

In this sample, this clonotype turned up many times. The V call is TRBV7-2, the J call TRBJ1-5, with a possible D match to TRBD1 (6 bases). V lost 5 bases to trimming and J lost 0 bases, with 11 bases between them. CDR3 length: 15 amino acids. Germline values: CDR1 SGHTA, CDR2 FQGNSA. CDR3 protein: CASSLGQSSNQPQHF. CDR3 nucleotides: TGTGCCAGCAGCCTTGGACAGTCTAGCAATCAGCCCCAGCATTTT.

This clonotype came up many times. This chain links TRBV12-3 or TRBV12-4 with TRBJ2-7, with 9 bases that match TRBD1. The ends lost 5 bases at V and 3 bases at J; junction bases unmatched: 8. This CDR3 has 15 amino acids. The CDR3 loop is CASSRPGQGIYEQYF. CDR3 nucleotide sequence: TGTGCCAGCAGTCGGCCGGGACAGGGTATCTACGAGCAGTACTTC.

The chain's CDR3 is CASNGGFGTGQHTEAFF. CDR3 sequence (DNA): TGTGCCAGCAATGGAGGTTTCGGGACAGGACAGCACACTGAAGCTTTCTTT. The chain couples TRBV6-1 to TRBJ1-1; TRBD1 matches at 8 bases. Germline V gene lookup returns CDR1 MNHNS and CDR2 SASEGT. The junction had 16 bases not matched to a gene; V was cut back by 7 bases and J by 3 bases. CDR3 length equals 17 residues.

The sample holds one count of this clonotype. This chain uses TRBV27 with TRBJ2-3; maybe TRBD1 (6 bases). Trimming pared 1 base from V and 3 bases from J, leaving 17 bases between. CDR1 is MNHEY and CDR2 is SMNVEV in the germline V gene (reference sequence). This CDR3 contains 17 residues. The CDR3 DNA reads TGTGCCAGCAGTTTATTAAGGGGGAGAGGGGGAACAGATACGCAGTATTTT. Protein product: CASSLLRGRGGTDTQYF.

The rearrangement joins TRBV18 to TRBJ2-5; tentative D call: TRBD1 (5 bases). The germline gives CDR1 KGHSH, CDR2 LQKENI. With 0 bases removed from V and 5 bases from J, the gap between germline ends came to 10 bases. This CDR3 has 14 residues. The CDR3 DNA is TGTGCCAGCTCACCACCGAGCCAGGGTGAGACCCAGTACTTC. The encoded protein is CASSPPSQGETQYF.

This chain links TRBV20-1 with TRBJ2-7; the D gene is possibly TRBD1 (6 bases). Trimming took off 2 bases at V and 4 bases at J, with 15 bases between the two ends. Germline CDR1 reads DFQATT; CDR2 reads SNEGSKA (reference sequence). The CDR3 is made up of 14 amino acids. In DNA form, the CDR3 reads TGCAGTGCTAGAAGGCCGGGACAAAGATACGAGCAGTACTTC. Protein: CSARRPGQRYEQYF.

The chain is built from TRBV19 and TRBJ1-5; 9 positions match TRBD1. The germline CDR1 and CDR2 sequences are LNHDA and SQIVND (reference sequence). V was pared by 4 bases and J by 0 bases, with 10 bases of the junction left unmatched. This CDR3 is built from 18 residues. This CDR3 reads CASSKVTGGRFSNQPQHF. The CDR3 DNA reads TGTGCCAGTAGTAAGGTGACAGGGGGTCGATTTAGCAATCAGCCCCAGCATTTT.

This clonotype was seen many times. This sequence joins TRBV28 and TRBJ2-5, with 7 bases aligning to TRBD1. Trimming at V came to 6 bases and at J to 4 bases, leaving 8 bases not matched to a gene. Germline V gives CDR1 MDHEN, CDR2 SYDVKM. CDR3 length: 14 residues. Here the CDR3 DNA reads TGTGCCAGCAGCGAGACAGGGCTGAGAGAGACCCAGTACTTC. Translation gives CASSETGLRETQYF.

This clonotype was picked up many times. The chain has TRBV2 and TRBJ2-5, with D perhaps TRBD2 (5 bases). Germline values: CDR1 SNHLY, CDR2 FYNNEI. V lost 10 bases to trimming and J lost 2 bases, with 14 bases between them. CDR3 length equals 13 residues. The DNA for the CDR3 is TGTGCCACCAAAGTAGCGCCGCAAGAGACCCAGTACTTC. This sequence encodes CATKVAPQETQYF.

The table lists this clonotype with a few counts. The chain links TRBV28 to TRBJ2-6, with D possibly matching TRBD1 (5 bases). CDR1 is MDHEN, CDR2 SYDVKM, per germline. The length of the CDR3 is 16 residues. The V end was cut by 3 bases, the J end by 4 bases, with 13 bases between. As DNA, the CDR3 is TGTGCCAGCAGTTTTCCTGGGGCATACGGGGCCAACGTCCTGACTTTC. Translation: CASSFPGAYGANVLTF.

The chain uses TRBV30 and TRBJ1-5; the D gene is possibly TRBD1 (5 bases). From germline, CDR1 is GTSNPN and CDR2 SVGIG (reference sequence). The CDR3 totals 15 residues. Deletions cut 2 bases from V and 2 bases from J, with 13 bases between. The CDR3 DNA reads as TGTGCCTGGAGTCATGGGGGAAACGGCAATCAGCCCCAGCATTTT. It specifies CAWSHGGNGNQPQHF.

Details on this clonotype: A read error may be the cause here, since a much bigger clone is one base away. The J gene is TRBJ2-4, the V gene TRBV20-1, with D unclear. The germline CDR1 and CDR2 sequences are DFQATT and SNEGSKA (reference sequence). The length of the CDR3 is 11 residues. The CDR3 reads CSASLSNTQYF. Here the CDR3 DNA reads TGCAGTGCTAGTTTGTCTAACACTCAGTACTTC.

Remarks on this clonotype: Compared with germline, one end of the junction differs, possibly owing to a read error. The rearrangement uses TRBV7-2 and TRBJ1-2, with TRBD1 matching 8 bases. The V gene's germline CDR1 is SGHTA and CDR2 FQGNSA. The length of the CDR3 is 17 residues. The CDR3 spells CASSQDPGQGRGYGYTF. The DNA of the CDR3 is TGCGCCAGCAGCCAAGACCCCGGACAGGGACGAGGCTATGGCTACACCTTC.

The V gene is TRBV30, the J gene TRBJ2-4, with D unclear. Trimming shortened V by 5 bases and J by 0 bases, and 8 bases separated the two germline ends. In germline, CDR1 is GTSNPN, CDR2 SVGIG (reference sequence). The CDR3 is 13 amino acids. CDR3 loop: CAWVPLAKNIQYF. In DNA form, the CDR3 reads TGTGCCTGGGTCCCCCTAGCCAAAAACATTCAGTACTTC.

Points on this clonotype: This sequence may be a read error, since a much larger clone differs from it by one base. The rearrangement uses TRBV27 and TRBJ2-7; 10 bases line up with TRBD1. The CDR3 has 15 residues. The V gene's germline CDR1 is MNHEY and CDR2 SMNVEV (reference sequence). Trimming removed 4 bases from V and 6 bases from J; junction bases left unmatched: 9. CDR3 in DNA: TGTGCCAGCAGTTGGATAGGACAGGGGGGGCGCGAGCAGTACTTC. This translates into CASSWIGQGGREQYF.

V gene TRBV7-9 combines with J gene TRBJ2-2; D gene uncertain. Trimming took 6 bases from V and 2 from J, leaving 10 bases between them. CDR3 length: 14 residues. CDR1 is SEHNR and CDR2 is FQNEAQ in the germline V gene (reference sequence). CDR3 region: CASRPTENTGELFF. The CDR3 bases are TGTGCCAGCAGACCAACAGAAAACACCGGGGAGCTGTTTTTT.

Turning to this clonotype: A much larger clone differs from this one at a single base, so this may be a read error. The J gene is TRBJ2-2, the V gene TRBV28; D possibly uses TRBD1 or TRBD2 (5 bases each). Germline CDR1 MDHEN, CDR2 SYDVKM. The V end lost 7 bases, the J end lost 8 bases, and 17 bases lay between the germline ends. The CDR3 length is 14 residues. CDR3 nucleotide sequence: TGTGCCAGCACCTTAGCGTCGGGGCGTGGGGAGCTGTTTTTT. Encoded protein: CASTLASGRGELFF. Full variable domain (remainder filled in from reference TRBV28 and TRBJ2-2): DVKVTQSSRYLVKRTGEKVFLECVQDMDHENMFWYRQDPGLGLRLIYFSYDVKMKEKGDIPEGYSVSREKKERFSLILESASTNQTSMYLCASTLASGRGELFFGEGSRLTVL.

This clonotype came up once. The chain employs TRBV5-6 and TRBJ2-7; a possible D gene is TRBD2 (7 bases). V dropped 7 bases and J dropped 1 base, with 18 bases sitting between them. The germline CDR1 and CDR2 sequences are SGHDT and YYEEEE. The CDR3 contains 15 residues. CDR3 coding DNA: TGTGCCAGCTGGGGGGGCCGATACCCTTCCTACGAGCAGTACTTC. It encodes CASWGGRYPSYEQYF.

Details on this clonotype: A read error is likely, as this CDR3 ends without the conserved phenylalanine or tryptophan. The chain recombines TRBV7-9 with TRBJ2-2; D not resolved. This CDR3 is 15 amino acids long. CDR1 and CDR2 (germline): SEHNR, FQNEAQ (reference sequence). Trimming shortened V by 7 bases and J by 2 bases, and 14 bases separated the two germline ends. The CDR3 DNA reads as TGTGCCAGCACCCTAGGGCCCGTAAACACCGGGGAGCTGTTTTCT. This encodes CASTLGPVNTGELFS.

The chain is built from TRBV6-2 or TRBV6-3 and TRBJ2-7, with TRBD1 identical over 11 bases. The CDR3 runs to 13 residues. The germline V gene has CDR1 MNHEY and CDR2 SVGEGT. J gave up 5 bases and V 7 bases, and 4 bases lay outside the gene matches. CDR3 loop: CASTRTGGDEQYF. CDR3 nucleotide sequence: TGTGCCAGCACCAGGACAGGGGGCGACGAGCAGTACTTC.

This clonotype came up many times. The V and J genes are TRBV2 and TRBJ2-7; TRBD1 agrees at 10 bases. The CDR3 has 13 residues. CDR1 is SNHLY, CDR2 FYNNEI, per germline. V was clipped by 8 bases and J by 4 bases; unmatched bases: 5. CDR3: CASRDRGFYEQYF. DNA of the CDR3: TGTGCCAGCCGGGACAGGGGTTTTTACGAGCAGTACTTC.

This clonotype has a single count. V and J are TRBV2 and TRBJ2-7, with 7 bases lining up with TRBD1. The V gene's germline CDR1 is SNHLY and CDR2 FYNNEI. The CDR3 is 14 residues long. The V gene end was trimmed by 6 bases and the J gene end by 7 bases; junction bases not matched to a gene: 12. The CDR3 region has the DNA TGTGCCAGCAGAACCGGGACAGTGAACGGGGAGCAGTACTTC. Translating gives CASRTGTVNGEQYF.

On this clonotype: A much larger clone sits a single nucleotide away, making a read error possible. The chain has TRBV11-2 and TRBJ2-5; 12 positions agree with TRBD2. CDR1 SGHAT and CDR2 FQNNGV come from the germline V gene. The CDR3 sequence is 15 residues long. The V and J ends lost 6 bases and 7 bases, in that order; junction bases with no gene match: 9. This chain's CDR3 is CASSLRTSGMVTQYF. The CDR3, as DNA: TGTGCCAGCAGTTTACGGACTAGCGGGATGGTGACCCAGTACTTC. Complete variable domain (other parts from reference TRBV11-2 and TRBJ2-5): EAGVAQSPRYKIIEKRQSVAFWCNPISGHATLYWYQQILGQGPKLLIQFQNNGVVDDSQLPKDRFSAERLKGVDSTLKIQPAKLEDSAVYLCASSLRTSGMVTQYFGPGTRLLVL.

This clonotype was picked up many times. The V call is TRBV28, the J call TRBJ1-1; no firm D call. Germline V gene data show CDR1 as MDHEN and CDR2 as SYDVKM. The CDR3 loop spans 13 amino acids. Trimming removed 7 bases at V and 4 bases at J, with 13 bases between. The CDR3 DNA is TGTGCCAGCATTAGGCCAGAGTTCACTGAAGCTTTCTTT. It translates to CASIRPEFTEAFF.

The chain uses TRBV30 and TRBJ1-1, with no clear D. In germline, CDR1 is GTSNPN, CDR2 SVGIG (reference sequence). Deletions cut 5 bases from V and 7 bases from J, with 14 bases between. The CDR3 has 12 amino acids. The CDR3 DNA reads as TGTGCCTGGTCACCCCCCCCTGGTGAAGCTTTCTTT. Protein product: CAWSPPPGEAFF.

This clonotype was observed many times. This chain uses TRBV12-3 or TRBV12-4 with TRBJ1-1; 7 bases map to TRBD1. V lost 6 bases to trimming and J lost 1 base; unmatched junction nucleotides: 8. The CDR3 is made up of 15 amino acids. CDR3 bases: TGTGCCAGCAGCCGACAGGGTTTGGGGAACACTGAAGCTTTCTTT. Translation gives CASSRQGLGNTEAFF.